The entry that follows covers one T cell receptor beta chain sequence. Its antigen is as yet unknown. This entry is derived from a study of CD8+ T cells in alopecia areata. Trimming pared 4 bases from V and 4 bases from J, leaving 9 bases between. Per the germline V gene, CDR1 is SGHDT and CDR2 is YYEEEE. The CDR3 runs 12 residues. Sequencing relied on a cDNA template that was reverse transcribed from extracted RNA. Data came from immunoSEQ multiplex PCR; TCRdb stores just in-frame clones and leaves some out. The table lists under 250,000 clones, about 56% of them singletons. Study findings and constraints: Scalp sequencing also captures normal skin's resident alphabeta T cells.

Both CD4+ and CD8+ T cells were separated by sorting PBMCs. The receptor was isolated from a human donor in good health. Sequenced material: CD8+ T cells sorted from blood. The chain carries TRBV5-6 and TRBJ2-7, with TRBD1 as a possible D gene (5 bases). This CDR3 reads CASSPRDYEQYF. The CDR3, as DNA: TGTGCCAGCAGCCCCAGGGATTACGAGCAGTACTTC.